These 20 T cell receptor beta chains originate from one sample sequenced in a study of cytomegalovirus exposure and HLA in healthy donors. The PCR used 60 Vbeta and 13 Jbeta primers. Clones were read by immunoSEQ multiplex PCR, and TCRdb kept only the in-frame ones, dropping some. This table holds about 160,000 clones, approximately 85% found once. The sequenced sample consisted of PBMCs. These TCRs come from a man aged 18 to 29 in good health and CMV-seropositive.

The gene calls are TRBV6-5 and TRBJ1-1, with 8 bases lining up with TRBD1. Germline V CDR1 and CDR2: MNHEY, SVGAGI. The CDR3 sequence is 14 residues long. J gave up 5 bases and V 6 bases, and 8 bases lay outside the gene matches. The CDR3 is CASRTQGGKTEAFF. CDR3 in DNA: TGTGCCAGCAGAACACAGGGGGGTAAGACTGAAGCTTTCTTT.

The chain is built from TRBV4-1 and TRBJ2-7; 7 bases align to TRBD1. V shed 3 bases and J 4 bases; nucleotides not matched to a gene: 15. Germline V gives CDR1 MGHRA, CDR2 YSYEKL. The CDR3 has 17 residues. The CDR3 sequence is CASSQGTAVVPSYEQYF. The CDR3 DNA follows: TGCGCCAGCAGCCAGGGGACAGCCGTTGTCCCCTCTTACGAGCAGTACTTC.

The gene calls are TRBV7-3 and TRBJ2-1, with 8 bases aligning to TRBD1. The CDR3 extends over 15 amino acids. The germline V gene encodes CDR1 SGHTA and CDR2 FQGTGA. Trimming at V came to 4 bases and at J to 3 bases, leaving 5 bases not matched to a gene. The CDR3 loop reads CASSYSGGGYNEQFF. DNA for the CDR3: TGTGCCAGCAGCTACTCAGGGGGCGGCTACAATGAGCAGTTCTTC.

This chain links TRBV7-9 with TRBJ1-1; 7 bases match TRBD1. V was pared by 2 bases and J by 1 base, with 7 bases of the junction left unmatched. CDR3 length equals 16 residues. Germline CDR1 and CDR2: SEHNR and FQNEAQ (reference sequence). DNA for the CDR3: TGTGCCAGCAGCTTAACACAACAGGGGACGAACACTGAAGCTTTCTTT. The encoded protein is CASSLTQQGTNTEAFF.

The sample holds one count of this clone. The genes are TRBV13 and TRBJ2-3; 11 bases agree with TRBD2. Trimming cost V 0 bases and J 6 bases; bases outside gene matches: 11. Germline V lookup: CDR1 PRHDT, CDR2 FYEKMQ (reference sequence). CDR3 length equals 18 residues. The CDR3 is CASSLGLAGGSPSDTQYF. The CDR3 bases are TGTGCCAGCAGCTTAGGCCTAGCGGGGGGATCCCCATCGGATACGCAGTATTTT.

The chain employs TRBV18 and TRBJ2-7; 9 bases are a match to TRBD2. The ends lost 2 bases at V and 6 bases at J; junction bases unmatched: 2. The CDR3 totals 13 residues. CDR1 and CDR2 from the germline V gene are KGHSH and LQKENI. For the CDR3, the DNA is TGTGCCAGCTCACCAGAACTAGCGGGCGAGCAGTACTTC. This translates into CASSPELAGEQYF.

The V gene is TRBV30, the J gene TRBJ2-5, with TRBD2 matching 8 bases. V gave up 2 bases and J gave up 5 bases; unmatched junction bases: 10. The CDR3 extends over 15 amino acids. From germline, CDR1 is GTSNPN and CDR2 SVGIG (reference sequence). For the CDR3, the DNA is TGTGCCTGGAGTAAGAGCGGGGGCCGAGTTGAGACCCAGTACTTC. Translating it yields CAWSKSGGRVETQYF.

This sequence joins TRBV28 and TRBJ1-2, with TRBD1 as a possible D gene (6 bases). Looked up from germline, CDR1 is MDHEN and CDR2 is SYDVKM. This CDR3 has 15 residues. V dropped 5 bases and J dropped 4 bases, with 17 bases sitting between them. CDR3 coding DNA: TGTGCCAGCAGTCAATCGGCGGGGGGCCTCTATGGCTACACCTTC. Amino acids: CASSQSAGGLYGYTF.

The V gene is TRBV4-3, the J gene TRBJ1-4; 7 bases are shared with TRBD1. The CDR3 runs to 16 residues. Germline lookup yields CDR1 LGHNA and CDR2 YSLEER. With 0 bases clipped from V and 5 bases from J, the junction kept 6 bases outside the gene matches. Here the CDR3 reads CASSQDHRGFNEKLFF. The CDR3 nucleotides read TGCGCCAGCAGCCAAGATCACAGGGGTTTCAATGAAAAACTGTTTTTT.

With regard to this clone: This same CDR3 is encoded by further DNA sequences in the sample. V and J are TRBV18 and TRBJ1-4; TRBD1 might be the D (5 bases). CDR3 length equals 14 residues. The V gene lost 2 bases and the J gene lost 4 bases, with 8 bases spanning the gap. Germline V gives CDR1 KGHSH, CDR2 LQKENI. The CDR3 sequence: CASSPGTGNEKLFF. The CDR3 nucleotides are TGTGCCAGCTCACCAGGCACAGGTAATGAAAAACTGTTTTTT.

The rearrangement links TRBV19 to TRBJ2-7, with D possibly being TRBD1 (5 bases). The germline CDR1 and CDR2 sequences are LNHDA and SQIVND (reference sequence). This CDR3 has 13 residues. Trimming took off 9 bases at V and 2 bases at J, with 14 bases between the two ends. The CDR3 region has the DNA TGTGCCAGCGCAAGGGGCGCGACCTACGAGCAGTACTTC. Its translation: CASARGATYEQYF.

This chain joins TRBV7-9 and TRBJ1-1, with 11 bases identical to TRBD1. The V and J ends lost 5 bases and 4 bases, in that order; junction bases with no gene match: 9. CDR1 SEHNR and CDR2 FQNEAQ come from the germline V gene (reference sequence). The CDR3 is 16 residues long. The CDR3 sequence is CASSPWTGGVSTEAFF. The CDR3 nucleotides read TGTGCCAGCAGCCCGTGGACAGGGGGCGTTTCCACTGAAGCTTTCTTT.

This rearrangement joins TRBV4-1 to TRBJ2-3; D gene unclear. CDR1 is MGHRA and CDR2 is YSYEKL in the germline V gene. This CDR3 has 11 amino acids. V dropped 1 base and J dropped 14 bases, with 10 bases sitting between them. CDR3 residues: CASSQGPGLYF. The CDR3 coding sequence is TGCGCCAGCAGCCAAGGCCCCGGGTTGTATTTT.

This clone appeared a few times. The chain couples TRBV18 to TRBJ1-4, with D perhaps matching TRBD1 (6 bases). The CDR3 is made up of 14 amino acids. V was trimmed by 4 bases and J by 3 bases, leaving 9 bases between them. Germline V lookup: CDR1 KGHSH, CDR2 LQKENI. The DNA for the CDR3 is TGTGCCAGCTCACAACAGGGACCTAATGAAAAACTGTTTTTT. It yields the protein CASSQQGPNEKLFF.

In its sample, this clone was seen once. Its ends do not fully match the called genes, so a read error is possible. This sequence joins TRBV5-4 and TRBJ1-1, with 7 bases identical to TRBD1. CDR3 length: 12 residues. Germline V gene sequence: CDR1 SGHNT, CDR2 YYREEE (reference sequence). The DNA for the CDR3 is TGTGCCAGCAGCTTGGACAGGGGAGTTTCGGTCTTT. Protein: CASSLDRGVSVF. Full variable domain (outside the CDR3, taken from reference TRBV5-4 and TRBJ1-1): ETGVTQSPTHLIKTRGQQVTLRCSSQSGHNTVSWYQQALGQGPQFIFQYYREEENGRGNFPPRFSGLQFPNYSSELNVNALELDDSALYLCASSLDRGVSVFGQGTRLTVV.

The V call is TRBV2, the J call TRBJ1-4, with TRBD1 identical over 7 bases. Germline CDR1 is SNHLY and CDR2 is FYNNEI. The CDR3 is 16 residues long. The V and J ends lost 0 bases and 14 bases, in that order; junction bases with no gene match: 15. CDR3 sequence (DNA): TGTGCCAGCAGTGAAGCGCTTCTCGGTGGACAGGAAATGCTGTTTTTT. It specifies CASSEALLGGQEMLFF.

This chain uses TRBV7-9 with TRBJ2-5, with D unresolved. Trimming cost V 7 bases and J 1 base, with 16 bases left between them. Per the germline V gene, CDR1 is SEHNR and CDR2 is FQNEAQ (reference sequence). The length of the CDR3 is 15 residues. The DNA for the CDR3 is TGTGCCAGCACCACTACAAGGCAAGGCCAAGAGACCCAGTACTTC. Amino acids: CASTTTRQGQETQYF.

The chain links TRBV4-3 to TRBJ2-5; D unresolved. The V and J ends lost 4 bases and 2 bases respectively, with 8 bases between them. In germline, CDR1 is LGHNA, CDR2 YSLEER. The CDR3 contains 13 residues. The CDR3 bases are TGCGCCAGCAGCCTAAATATACAAGAGACCCAGTACTTC. This gives the protein CASSLNIQETQYF.

This clone showed up just a few times. V and J are TRBV4-3 and TRBJ1-1, with D tentatively TRBD1 (5 bases). The CDR3 has 16 residues. Trimming left V 0 bases short and J 1 base short, with 12 bases between. The germline gives CDR1 LGHNA, CDR2 YSLEER. The CDR3 spells CASSQDRLGANTEAFF. Written as DNA, the CDR3 is TGCGCCAGCAGCCAAGATCGCCTTGGGGCGAACACTGAAGCTTTCTTT.

This chain links TRBV29-1 with TRBJ2-5; TRBD1 might be the D (5 bases). Germline loops: CDR1 SQVTM, CDR2 ANQGSEA. Between the trimmed V and J ends, which lost 6 bases and 10 bases, there was a span of 15 bases. The CDR3 is made up of 11 amino acids. CDR3 in amino acids: CSVRRQPHQYF. The CDR3 nucleotides read TGCAGCGTGCGCCGACAGCCCCACCAGTACTTC.